This T cell receptor (beta chain) was documented in a study of T cells of healthy individuals. The CDR3 runs 14 residues. The germline V and J ends were trimmed by 3 bases and 4 bases, with 11 bases remaining between them. CDR1 MNHEY and CDR2 SMNVEV come from the germline V gene (reference sequence). TCRdb recomputed calls from the 5' RACE reads with MiXCR, one row per CDR3 protein. The data hold 60,000 to 70,000 distinct CDR3 sequences, with 15% to 20% observed a single time. This clonotype has just a few counts. This sequence joins TRBV27 and TRBJ2-3; D perhaps matches TRBD2 (5 bases). The TCR comes from a human donor in good health. The CDR3 sequence is CASSFRGWSDTQYF. The CDR3 nucleotides read TGTGCCAGCAGTTTTCGGGGTTGGTCAGATACGCAGTATTTT.